This T cell receptor (beta chain) derives from a study of blood T cell repertoires in COVID-19. Study-level background: Samples of COVID-19 (acute and convalescent) were obtained from the United States, Italy and Spain. T cells, B-cell-depleted T cells, or PBMCs supplied cDNA or gDNA.

V lost 3 bases, J lost 5 bases, and 5 bases stayed unmatched. The germline gives CDR1 SGHDT, CDR2 YYEEEE. The CDR3 runs 14 residues. In the study's own analysis: Amplifying reference gene primers gave estimates of nucleated cell counts. Only in-frame clones appear in the TCRdb table, and some are missing; sequencing was by immunoSEQ multiplex PCR. V, J and clone size are those of that table, while D and trimming were read from the DNA. Here the sample spans approximately 150,000 clones, 80% to 90% being singletons. The receptor was isolated from a woman in her sixties who had recovered from COVID-19. The sample comprised peripheral blood. V usage is TRBV5-6 and J usage is TRBJ1-1; 9 nucleotides line up with TRBD1. The CDR3 protein is CASSWGTGWTEAFF. CDR3 nucleotides: TGTGCCAGCAGCTGGGGGACAGGGTGGACTGAAGCTTTCTTT. The full variable domain, with the rest looked up from reference TRBV5-6 and TRBJ1-1, is DAGVTQSPTHLIKTRGQQVTLRCSPKSGHDTVSWYQQALGQGPQFIFQYYEEEERQRGNFPDRFSGHQFPNYSSELNVNALLLGDSALYLCASSWGTGWTEAFFGQGTRLTVV.